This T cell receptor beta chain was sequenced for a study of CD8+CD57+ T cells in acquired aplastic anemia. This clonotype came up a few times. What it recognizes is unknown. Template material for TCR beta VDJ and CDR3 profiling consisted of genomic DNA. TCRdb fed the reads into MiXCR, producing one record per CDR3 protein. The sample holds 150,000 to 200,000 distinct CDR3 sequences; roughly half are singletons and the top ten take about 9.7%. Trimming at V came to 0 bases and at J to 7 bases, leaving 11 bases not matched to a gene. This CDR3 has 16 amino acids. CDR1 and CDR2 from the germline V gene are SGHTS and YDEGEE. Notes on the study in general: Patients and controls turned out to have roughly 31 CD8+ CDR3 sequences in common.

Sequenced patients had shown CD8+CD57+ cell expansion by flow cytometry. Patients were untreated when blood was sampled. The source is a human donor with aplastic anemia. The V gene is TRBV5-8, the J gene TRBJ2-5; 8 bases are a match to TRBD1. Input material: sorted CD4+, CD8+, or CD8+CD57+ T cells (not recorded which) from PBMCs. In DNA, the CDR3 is TGTGCCAGCAGCTTGGGAGGACAGGGCCGGAGAGGGACCCAGTACTTC. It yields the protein CASSLGGQGRRGTQYF.